A single sample gave rise to the 31 T cell receptor beta chains below, sequenced in a study of shared clonotypes between healthy human individuals. The table came from immunoSEQ multiplex PCR; TCRdb's copy has only in-frame clones and leaves some out. This table has just over 2,000,000 clones, roughly 94% appearing once. The sequenced sample consisted of naive CD4+ T cells sorted from blood. Subset described: CD45RA+ positively selected. Receptors were obtained from a man aged 18 to 35 in good health.

The chain uses TRBV5-4 and TRBJ2-5; TRBD1 matches at 8 bases. Germline-derived CDR1 and CDR2 are SGHNT and YYREEE (reference sequence). This CDR3 comprises 16 residues. J lost 2 bases, V lost 6 bases, and 12 bases had no gene match. The CDR3 DNA follows: TGTGCCAGCACCCTTGACAGGGGTGGAGGGCAAGAGACCCAGTACTTC. It encodes CASTLDRGGGQETQYF. The full variable domain, completed using reference TRBV5-4 and TRBJ2-5, is ETGVTQSPTHLIKTRGQQVTLRCSSQSGHNTVSWYQQALGQGPQFIFQYYREEENGRGNFPPRFSGLQFPNYSSELNVNALELDDSALYLCASTLDRGGGQETQYFGPGTRLLVL.

The chain links TRBV7-8 to TRBJ1-4; tentative D call: TRBD1 (5 bases). The CDR3 has 13 residues. Trimming pared 8 bases from V and 7 bases from J, leaving 14 bases between. The germline gives CDR1 SGHVS, CDR2 FQNEAQ. The CDR3: CASGDRLAEKLFF. Written as DNA, the CDR3 is TGTGCCAGCGGGGACCGCCTTGCTGAAAAACTGTTTTTT.

This chain uses TRBV20-1 with TRBJ2-1; D call uncertain. Looked up from germline, CDR1 is DFQATT and CDR2 is SNEGSKA (reference sequence). The CDR3 is made up of 11 amino acids. The germline V and J ends were trimmed by 0 bases and 10 bases, with 7 bases remaining between them. The CDR3 coding sequence is TGCAGTGCTAGAGATGGTCCCGAGCAGTTCTTC. Protein: CSARDGPEQFF.

V gene TRBV13 combines with J gene TRBJ2-7, with 8 bases lining up with TRBD1. CDR3 size: 17 residues. The V gene end was trimmed by 4 bases and the J gene end by 5 bases; junction bases not matched to a gene: 16. Germline V gives CDR1 PRHDT, CDR2 FYEKMQ (reference sequence). The CDR3 region has the DNA TGTGCCAGCAGCTCAACAACTCCGGGACAGGTCGTACACGAGCAGTACTTC. Translating it yields CASSSTTPGQVVHEQYF.

The gene calls are TRBV6-6 and TRBJ2-2, with D perhaps TRBD2 (5 bases). Germline-derived CDR1 and CDR2 are MNHNY and SVGAGI (reference sequence). Between the trimmed V and J ends, which lost 2 bases and 7 bases, there was a span of 14 bases. This CDR3 is 15 amino acids long. CDR3 DNA sequence: TGTGCCAGCAGTTACCCCGGTGCTCGGGGCGGGGAGCTGTTTTTT. Residues: CASSYPGARGGELFF.

The J gene is TRBJ2-1, the V gene TRBV7-9; TRBD2 agrees at 9 bases. The CDR3 consists of 15 residues. Germline CDR1 and CDR2: SEHNR and FQNEAQ (reference sequence). V lost 1 base, J lost 10 bases, and 8 bases stayed unmatched. The CDR3 DNA reads TGTGCCAGCAGCTTAGTTCGCGGGGGGGCCAGGGAGCAGTTCTTC. It is translated as CASSLVRGGAREQFF.

The genes are TRBV25-1 and TRBJ1-1; no definite D call. The CDR3 has 14 residues. Per germline, CDR1 MGHDK and CDR2 SYGVNS. Trimming shortened V by 5 bases and J by 2 bases, and 12 bases separated the two germline ends. The CDR3 nucleotides read TGTGCCAGCAGTCCCCTTAGGGAAAACACTGAAGCTTTCTTT. This gives the protein CASSPLRENTEAFF.

The chain employs TRBV28 and TRBJ1-6, with a tentative D call TRBD1 (5 bases). V dropped 10 bases and J dropped 2 bases, with 15 bases sitting between them. Germline V lookup: CDR1 MDHEN, CDR2 SYDVKM. The CDR3 has 15 residues. The CDR3 spells CATTARETYNSPLHF. The DNA of the CDR3 is TGTGCCACAACTGCCAGGGAGACCTATAATTCACCCCTCCACTTT.

The chain links TRBV7-3 to TRBJ2-7; a weak D match, TRBD1 (5 bases). V was clipped by 5 bases and J by 4 bases, with 21 bases between them. The CDR3 has 16 residues. Germline V gene sequence: CDR1 SGHTA, CDR2 FQGTGA. CDR3 loop: CASSPVLTGATYEQYF. The CDR3, as DNA: TGTGCCAGCAGCCCCGTTCTAACAGGAGCCACTTACGAGCAGTACTTC.

The rearrangement links TRBV7-9 to TRBJ2-7; 8 bases agree with TRBD2. Looked up from germline, CDR1 is SEHNR and CDR2 is FQNEAQ (reference sequence). This CDR3 contains 13 residues. Germline trimming cut 5 bases from V and 2 bases from J; bases unmatched to any gene: 2. For the CDR3, the DNA is TGTGCCAGCAGCCGGGGGGGCCCCTACGAGCAGTACTTC. Its protein is CASSRGGPYEQYF.

This clone was counted a single time. The V gene is TRBV2, the J gene TRBJ2-7; 10 bases fit TRBD2. Germline V CDR1 and CDR2: SNHLY, FYNNEI. V trimming: 8 bases; J trimming: 1 base; junction bases outside the gene matches: 5. This CDR3 comprises 14 residues. CDR3 nucleotide sequence: TGTGCCAGCTATGGACTAGCGGAATCCTACGAGCAGTACTTC. It is translated as CASYGLAESYEQYF.

J is TRBJ1-2 and V is TRBV5-1; no clear D. The CDR3 is 13 residues long. Trimming pared 1 base from V and 3 bases from J, leaving 7 bases between. Per germline, CDR1 SGHRS and CDR2 YFSETQ. CDR3 nucleotide sequence: TGCGCCAGCAGCTTGAAGGGAGACTATGGCTACACCTTC. It translates to CASSLKGDYGYTF.

Of note for this clone: This specimen includes other DNA sequences encoding the same CDR3. The chain joins TRBV30 to TRBJ1-1; D gene ambiguous. Trimming took 0 bases from V and 1 from J, leaving 6 bases between them. CDR1 and CDR2 from the germline V gene are GTSNPN and SVGIG (reference sequence). The CDR3 consists of 13 residues. The CDR3 DNA follows: TGTGCCTGGAGTGTCGAGGGGAACACTGAAGCTTTCTTT. Encoded protein: CAWSVEGNTEAFF.

V is TRBV7-9 and J is TRBJ2-1; TRBD2 matches 10 bases. The length of the CDR3 is 14 residues. Germline V gene data show CDR1 as SEHNR and CDR2 as FQNEAQ (reference sequence). The junction had 3 bases not matched to a gene; V was cut back by 5 bases and J by 5 bases. The CDR3 protein is CASSGLAENNEQFF. CDR3 DNA: TGTGCCAGCAGCGGACTAGCGGAAAACAATGAGCAGTTCTTC.

The chain has TRBV27 and TRBJ2-7; TRBD2 aligns across 10 bases. The CDR3 covers 15 residues. CDR1 MNHEY and CDR2 SMNVEV come from the germline V gene (reference sequence). The ends lost 4 bases at V and 2 bases at J; junction bases unmatched: 5. The CDR3 spells CASSSASGGTYEQYF. The CDR3 DNA reads as TGTGCCAGCAGTTCTGCTAGCGGGGGCACCTACGAGCAGTACTTC.

This clone was observed once. The chain recombines TRBV7-2 with TRBJ1-1; tentative D call: TRBD1 (5 bases). The CDR3 extends over 16 amino acids. Germline V gives CDR1 SGHTA, CDR2 FQGNSA. V lost 1 base, J lost 1 base, and 13 bases lay in between. CDR3 in DNA: TGTGCCAGCAGCTTAGGGGCAGGGTCTTCGAACACTGAAGCTTTCTTT. Amino acid sequence: CASSLGAGSSNTEAFF.

This chain's CDR3 is CSVDSQGKEQYF. The CDR3 DNA follows: TGCAGCGTTGATAGCCAGGGTAAAGAGCAGTACTTC. V usage is TRBV29-1 and J usage is TRBJ2-7; possible D gene TRBD1, 5 bases. The CDR3 has 12 amino acids. V was clipped by 3 bases and J by 7 bases, with 13 bases between them. Germline-derived CDR1 and CDR2 are SQVTM and ANQGSEA.

Points on this clone: Distinct nucleotide sequences in the sample also encode this CDR3. The CDR3 here is CASSLVGGEAFF. CDR3 DNA: TGTGCCAGCAGCTTAGTAGGCGGTGAAGCTTTCTTT. V and J are TRBV7-8 and TRBJ1-1; D is uncertain. The V end lost 1 base, the J end lost 7 bases, and 7 bases lay between the germline ends. Germline V gives CDR1 SGHVS, CDR2 FQNEAQ. This CDR3 contains 12 residues.

The chain combines TRBV5-1 with TRBJ2-5; D gene ambiguous. The V and J ends lost 2 bases and 1 base respectively, with 18 bases between them. From germline, CDR1 is SGHRS and CDR2 YFSETQ. The CDR3 runs 17 residues. CDR3 residues: CASSFGQKFRFQETQYF. The CDR3 DNA follows: TGCGCCAGCAGCTTTGGGCAGAAGTTCAGGTTCCAAGAGACCCAGTACTTC.

The J gene is TRBJ2-7, the V gene TRBV18; 9 nucleotides align to TRBD1. Germline assignment: CDR1 KGHSH and CDR2 LQKENI. The CDR3 is made up of 15 amino acids. Germline trimming cut 3 bases from V and 3 bases from J; bases unmatched to any gene: 6. The CDR3 loop is CASSPLMGQGYEQYF. CDR3 nucleotides: TGTGCCAGCTCACCTCTAATGGGACAGGGCTACGAGCAGTACTTC. Looking up the rest from reference TRBV18 and TRBJ2-7 gives the full variable domain: NAGVMQNPRHLVRRRGQEARLRCSPMKGHSHVYWYRQLPEEGLKFMVYLQKENIIDESGMPKERFSAEFPKEGPSILRIQQVVRGDSAAYFCASSPLMGQGYEQYFGPGTRLTVT.

With regard to this clone: Other DNA sequences in the sample encode the same CDR3. V and J are TRBV6-1 and TRBJ1-5; D remains unclear. The V gene lost 4 bases and the J gene lost 2 bases, with 6 bases spanning the gap. The CDR3 covers 13 residues. From germline, CDR1 is MNHNS and CDR2 SASEGT. The CDR3 sequence: CASSVEGNQPQHF. CDR3 nucleotides: TGTGCCAGCAGTGTTGAGGGCAATCAGCCCCAGCATTTT.

The chain carries TRBV2 and TRBJ2-1, with 11 bases that match TRBD1. V lost 2 bases and J lost 7; bases outside the gene matches: 4. The CDR3 loop spans 15 amino acids. The germline gives CDR1 SNHLY, CDR2 FYNNEI. The CDR3 is CASSEWGQGVNEQFF. DNA of the CDR3: TGTGCCAGCAGTGAATGGGGACAGGGGGTTAATGAGCAGTTCTTC.

The chain uses TRBV5-8 and TRBJ1-2; the match to TRBD1 covers 9 bases. V shed 4 bases and J 2 bases; nucleotides not matched to a gene: 3. The CDR3 is 14 amino acids. The germline V gene has CDR1 SGHTS and CDR2 YDEGEE. Written as DNA, the CDR3 is TGTGCCAGCAGCCCAGACAGGGGGAACTATGGCTACACCTTC. This gives the protein CASSPDRGNYGYTF. The complete variable domain, with remaining parts taken from reference TRBV5-8 and TRBJ1-2, reads EAGVTQSPTHLIKTRGQQATLRCSPISGHTSVYWYQQALGLGLQFLLWYDEGEERNRGNFPPRFSGRQFPNYSSELNVNALELEDSALYLCASSPDRGNYGYTFGSGTRLTVV.

Comments on this clone: A much more abundant neighbour one base away suggests this may be a read error. Other DNA variants within this sample encode the same CDR3. The genes are TRBV29-1 and TRBJ1-1; D is unclear. Trimming shortened V by 1 base and J by 2 bases, and 2 bases separated the two germline ends. CDR3 size: 11 residues. Germline-derived CDR1 and CDR2 are SQVTM and ANQGSEA. The chain's CDR3 is CSVEGNTEAFF. In nucleotides, the CDR3 is TGCAGCGTTGAAGGTAACACTGAAGCTTTCTTT. Looking up the rest from reference TRBV29-1 and TRBJ1-1 gives the full variable domain: SAVISQKPSRDICQRGTSLTIQCQVDSQVTMMFWYRQQPGQSLTLIATANQGSEATYESGFVIDKFPISRPNLTFSTLTVSNMSPEDSSIYLCSVEGNTEAFFGQGTRLTVV.

As to this clone: This specimen includes other DNA sequences encoding the same CDR3. J is TRBJ2-1 and V is TRBV2; the D is unclear. The germline CDR1 and CDR2 sequences are SNHLY and FYNNEI. CDR3 length equals 11 residues. V dropped 6 bases and J dropped 4 bases, with 4 bases sitting between them. The CDR3, as DNA: TGTGCCAGCAGCGCTTACAATGAGCAGTTCTTC. Translating it yields CASSAYNEQFF.

V is TRBV7-2 and J is TRBJ2-5; D is perhaps TRBD2 (7 bases). Trimming removed 2 bases at V and 2 bases at J, with 12 bases between. The CDR3 runs 15 residues. Germline CDR1 is SGHTA and CDR2 is FQGNSA. CDR3 DNA: TGTGCCAGCAGCTTACTGGCGGGGGCTCAAGAGACCCAGTACTTC. Translating it yields CASSLLAGAQETQYF.

The chain joins TRBV21-1 to TRBJ2-5; whether TRBD1, the table's D call, matches the DNA was not checked. TRBV21-1 has pseudogene status. There are 13 residues in the CDR3. CDR3 DNA: TGTGCCAGCAGCAAACGAGGGGGAGAGACCCAGTACTTC. This gives the protein CASSKRGGETQYF.

The chain has TRBV27 and TRBJ1-4; 8 bases agree with TRBD1. The CDR3 length is 14 residues. V lost 4 bases and J lost 7; bases outside the gene matches: 5. Looked up from germline, CDR1 is MNHEY and CDR2 is SMNVEV (reference sequence). The CDR3 nucleotides read TGTGCCAGCAGTTCAGGGGGCGTCGGTGAAAAACTGTTTTTT. Protein: CASSSGGVGEKLFF.

V is TRBV5-6 and J is TRBJ2-4; D is uncertain. The germline V gene encodes CDR1 SGHDT and CDR2 YYEEEE. Trimming pared 1 base from V and 3 bases from J, leaving 14 bases between. The CDR3 totals 16 residues. CDR3 residues: CASSLKSLVDKNIQYF. DNA for the CDR3: TGTGCCAGCAGCTTGAAGAGCTTGGTGGACAAAAACATTCAGTACTTC.

V and J are TRBV5-1 and TRBJ1-6; D perhaps matches TRBD1 (6 bases). Germline-derived CDR1 and CDR2 are SGHRS and YFSETQ. The CDR3 length is 16 residues. V lost 2 bases to trimming and J lost 7 bases, with 16 bases between them. The CDR3 spells CASSFNQGLMNSPLHF. CDR3 DNA sequence: TGCGCCAGCAGCTTCAATCAGGGGTTAATGAATTCACCCCTCCACTTT.

CDR3 DNA: TGTGCCACCAGCCGAAGGGGACAGGGGCGAAACACTGAAGCTTTCTTT. Its translation: CATSRRGQGRNTEAFF. The genes are TRBV15 and TRBJ1-1; 10 bases are shared with TRBD1. With 5 bases clipped from V and 2 bases from J, the junction kept 8 bases outside the gene matches. CDR1 is LNHNV, CDR2 YYDKDF, per germline (reference sequence). The CDR3 is made up of 16 amino acids.